This TCR beta chain was documented in a study of blood T cell repertoires in COVID-19. Study-level information: The analysed material was cDNA or gDNA that came from T cells, B-cell-depleted T cells, or PBMCs.

V gave up 4 bases and J gave up 1 base, with 7 bases separating them. There are 14 residues in the CDR3. CDR1 and CDR2 from the germline V gene are MDHEN and SYDVKM. Authors' data handling: The assay estimated nucleated cells by amplifying reference gene primers. The protocol was immunoSEQ multiplex PCR, while the TCRdb copy is restricted to in-frame clones and leaves out a portion. For V, J and clone size, that table is used; D and trimming come from the DNA. This table has some 160,000 clones, about 77% appearing once. V and J are TRBV28 and TRBJ2-2; D gene uncertain. The receptor was derived from a man in his fifties or sixties with acute or convalescent COVID-19. Sequencing was carried out using peripheral blood. The chain's CDR3 is CASSYSGNTGELFF. CDR3 nucleotide sequence: TGTGCCAGCAGTTATTCAGGGAACACCGGGGAGCTGTTTTTT.